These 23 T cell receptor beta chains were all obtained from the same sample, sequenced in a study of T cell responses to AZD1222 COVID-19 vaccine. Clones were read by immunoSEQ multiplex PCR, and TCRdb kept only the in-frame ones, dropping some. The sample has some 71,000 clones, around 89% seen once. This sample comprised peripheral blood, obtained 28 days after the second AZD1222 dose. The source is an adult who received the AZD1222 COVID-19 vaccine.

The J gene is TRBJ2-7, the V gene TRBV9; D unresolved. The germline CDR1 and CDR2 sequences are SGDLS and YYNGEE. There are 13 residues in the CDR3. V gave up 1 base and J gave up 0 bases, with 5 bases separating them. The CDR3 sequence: CASSVQPSYEQYF. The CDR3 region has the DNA TGTGCCAGCAGCGTACAGCCCTCCTACGAGCAGTACTTC.

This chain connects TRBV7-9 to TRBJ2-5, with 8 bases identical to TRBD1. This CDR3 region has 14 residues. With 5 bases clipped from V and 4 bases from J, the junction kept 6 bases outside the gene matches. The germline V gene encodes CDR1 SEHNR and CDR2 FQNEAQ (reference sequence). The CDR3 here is CASSAGQGRETQYF. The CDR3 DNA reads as TGTGCCAGCAGCGCAGGACAGGGAAGAGAGACCCAGTACTTC.

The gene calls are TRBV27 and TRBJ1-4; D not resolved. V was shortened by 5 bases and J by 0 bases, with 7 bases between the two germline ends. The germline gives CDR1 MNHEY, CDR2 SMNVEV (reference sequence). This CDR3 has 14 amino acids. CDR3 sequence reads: CASSRGSTNEKLFF. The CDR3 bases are TGTGCCAGCAGTCGGGGTTCAACTAATGAAAAACTGTTTTTT.

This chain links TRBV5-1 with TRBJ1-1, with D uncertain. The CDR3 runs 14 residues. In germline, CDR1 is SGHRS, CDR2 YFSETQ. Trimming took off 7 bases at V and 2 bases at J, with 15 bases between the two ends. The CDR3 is CASQPTPTNTEAFF. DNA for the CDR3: TGCGCCAGCCAACCCACCCCCACTAACACTGAAGCTTTCTTT.

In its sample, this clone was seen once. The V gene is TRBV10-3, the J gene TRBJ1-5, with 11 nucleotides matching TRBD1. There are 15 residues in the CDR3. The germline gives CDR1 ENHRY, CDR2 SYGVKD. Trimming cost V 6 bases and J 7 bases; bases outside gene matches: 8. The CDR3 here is CAIRAGQGAGQPQHF. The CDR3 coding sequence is TGTGCCATCAGAGCTGGACAGGGGGCAGGGCAGCCCCAGCATTTT.

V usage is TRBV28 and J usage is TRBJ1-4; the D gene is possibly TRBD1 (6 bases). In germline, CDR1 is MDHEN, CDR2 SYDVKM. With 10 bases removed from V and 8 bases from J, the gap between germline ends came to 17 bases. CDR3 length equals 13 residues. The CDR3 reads CAIAGGVKEKLFF. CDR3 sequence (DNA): TGTGCCATCGCGGGGGGCGTGAAGGAAAAACTGTTTTTT. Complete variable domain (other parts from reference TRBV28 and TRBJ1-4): DVKVTQSSRYLVKRTGEKVFLECVQDMDHENMFWYRQDPGLGLRLIYFSYDVKMKEKGDIPEGYSVSREKKERFSLILESASTNQTSMYLCAIAGGVKEKLFFGSGTQLSVL.

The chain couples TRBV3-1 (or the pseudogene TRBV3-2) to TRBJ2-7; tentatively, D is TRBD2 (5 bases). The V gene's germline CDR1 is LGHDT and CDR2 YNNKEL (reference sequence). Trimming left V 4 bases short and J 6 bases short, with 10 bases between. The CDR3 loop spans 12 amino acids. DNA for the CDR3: TGTGCCAGCAGCCCCCCGGCGGGCGAGCAGTACTTC. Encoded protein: CASSPPAGEQYF.

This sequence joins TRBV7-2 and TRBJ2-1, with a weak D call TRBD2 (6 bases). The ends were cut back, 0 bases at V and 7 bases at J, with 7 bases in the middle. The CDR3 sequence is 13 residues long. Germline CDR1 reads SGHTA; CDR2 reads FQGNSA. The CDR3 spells CASSLARGNEQFF. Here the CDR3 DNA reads TGTGCCAGCAGCTTAGCGCGGGGAAATGAGCAGTTCTTC.

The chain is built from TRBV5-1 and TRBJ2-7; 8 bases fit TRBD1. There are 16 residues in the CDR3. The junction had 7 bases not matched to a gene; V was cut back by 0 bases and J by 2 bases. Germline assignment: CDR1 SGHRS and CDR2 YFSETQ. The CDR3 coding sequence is TGCGCCAGCAGCTTGGCGGCAGGGGGCGCCCCCTACGAGCAGTACTTC. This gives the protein CASSLAAGGAPYEQYF.

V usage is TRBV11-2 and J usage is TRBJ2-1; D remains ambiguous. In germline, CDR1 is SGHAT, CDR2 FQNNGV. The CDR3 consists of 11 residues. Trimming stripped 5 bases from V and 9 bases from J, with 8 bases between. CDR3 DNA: TGTGCCAGCAGCCCCCAGAGTGAGCAGTTCTTC. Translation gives CASSPQSEQFF.

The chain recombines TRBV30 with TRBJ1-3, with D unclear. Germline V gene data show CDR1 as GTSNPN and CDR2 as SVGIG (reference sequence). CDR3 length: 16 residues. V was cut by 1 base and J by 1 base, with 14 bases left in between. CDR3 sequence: CAWSEGFGDSGNTIYF. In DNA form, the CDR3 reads TGTGCCTGGAGTGAGGGTTTTGGGGATTCTGGAAACACCATATATTTT.

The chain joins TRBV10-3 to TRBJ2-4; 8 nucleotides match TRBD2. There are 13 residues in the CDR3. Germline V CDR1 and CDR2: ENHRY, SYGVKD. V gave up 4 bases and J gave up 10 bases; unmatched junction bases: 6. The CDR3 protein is CAISGGTSFIQYF. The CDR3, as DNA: TGTGCCATCAGTGGGGGGACTAGTTTTATTCAGTACTTC.

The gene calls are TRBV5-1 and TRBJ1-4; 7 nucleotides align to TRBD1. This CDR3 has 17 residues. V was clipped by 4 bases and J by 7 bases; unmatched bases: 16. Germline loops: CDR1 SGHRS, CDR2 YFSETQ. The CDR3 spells CASSLTGKIGSGEKLFF. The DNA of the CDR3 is TGCGCCAGCAGCCTGACAGGGAAAATAGGATCAGGTGAAAAACTGTTTTTT.

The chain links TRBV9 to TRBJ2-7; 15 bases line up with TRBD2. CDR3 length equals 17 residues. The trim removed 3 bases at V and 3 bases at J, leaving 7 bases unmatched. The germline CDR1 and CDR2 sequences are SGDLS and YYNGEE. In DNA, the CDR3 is TGTGCCAGCAGCGCGGGACTAGCGGGAGGAAGAGGCTACGAGCAGTACTTC. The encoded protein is CASSAGLAGGRGYEQYF.

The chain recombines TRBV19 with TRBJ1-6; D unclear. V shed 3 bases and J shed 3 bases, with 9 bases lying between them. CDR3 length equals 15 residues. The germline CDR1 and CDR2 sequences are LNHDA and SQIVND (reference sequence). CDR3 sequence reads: CASSIWAYYNSPLHF. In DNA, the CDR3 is TGTGCCAGTAGTATTTGGGCGTACTATAATTCACCCCTCCACTTT.

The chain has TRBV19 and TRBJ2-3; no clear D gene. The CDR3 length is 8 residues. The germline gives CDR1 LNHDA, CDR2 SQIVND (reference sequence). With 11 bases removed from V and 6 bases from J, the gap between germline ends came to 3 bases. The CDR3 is CAPDTQYF. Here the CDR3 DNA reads TGTGCCCCCGATACGCAGTATTTT.

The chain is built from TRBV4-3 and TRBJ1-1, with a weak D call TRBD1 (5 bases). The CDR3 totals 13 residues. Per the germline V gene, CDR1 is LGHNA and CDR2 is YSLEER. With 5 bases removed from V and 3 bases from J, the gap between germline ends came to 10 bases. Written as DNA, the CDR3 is TGCGCCAGCAGCGTGGGGGTCTACACTGAAGCTTTCTTT. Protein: CASSVGVYTEAFF.

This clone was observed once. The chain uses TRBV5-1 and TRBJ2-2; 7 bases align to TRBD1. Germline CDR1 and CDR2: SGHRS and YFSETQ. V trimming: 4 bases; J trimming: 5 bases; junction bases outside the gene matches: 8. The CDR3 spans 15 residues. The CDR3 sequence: CASSLRQGVTGELFF. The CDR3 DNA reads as TGCGCCAGCAGCCTGCGACAGGGAGTTACCGGGGAGCTGTTTTTT.

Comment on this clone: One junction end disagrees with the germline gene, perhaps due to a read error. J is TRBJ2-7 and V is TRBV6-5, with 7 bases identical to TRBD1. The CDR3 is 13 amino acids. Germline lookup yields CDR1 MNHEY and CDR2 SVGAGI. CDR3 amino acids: CASSYSKGTVRDF. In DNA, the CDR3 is TGTGCCAGCAGTTACTCGAAGGGGACAGTGAGGGACTTC.

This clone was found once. The CDR3 is CASSVGVAQETQYF. The CDR3 region has the DNA TGTGCCAGCAGCGTAGGGGTCGCTCAAGAGACCCAGTACTTC. The chain links TRBV9 to TRBJ2-5; D remains ambiguous. The CDR3 spans 14 residues. The germline gives CDR1 SGDLS, CDR2 YYNGEE. Trimming removed 0 bases from V and 2 bases from J, with 8 bases in between.

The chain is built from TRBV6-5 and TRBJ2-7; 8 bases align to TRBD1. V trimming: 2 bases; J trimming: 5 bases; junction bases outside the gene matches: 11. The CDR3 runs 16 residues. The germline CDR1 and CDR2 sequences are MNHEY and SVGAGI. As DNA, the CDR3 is TGTGCCAGCAGTTACGCTCAGGGGGCGCGATCCAACGAGCAGTACTTC. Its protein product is CASSYAQGARSNEQYF.

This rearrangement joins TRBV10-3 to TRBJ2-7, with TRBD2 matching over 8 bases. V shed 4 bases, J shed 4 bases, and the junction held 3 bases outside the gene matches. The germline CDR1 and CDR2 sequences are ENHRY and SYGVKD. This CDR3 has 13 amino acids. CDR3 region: CAISGGGLYEQYF. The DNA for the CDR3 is TGTGCCATCAGTGGCGGGGGGTTATACGAGCAGTACTTC.

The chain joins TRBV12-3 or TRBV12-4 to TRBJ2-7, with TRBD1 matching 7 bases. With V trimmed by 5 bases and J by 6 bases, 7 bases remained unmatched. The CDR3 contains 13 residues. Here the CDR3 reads CASSTGVLREQYF. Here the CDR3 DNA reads TGTGCCAGCAGTACAGGGGTTCTGCGCGAGCAGTACTTC.